This T cell receptor (beta chain) was found in a study of T cells in Graves' hyperthyroidism and ophthalmopathy (dated by TCRdb to between 2017 and 2020). Study-wide context: Peripheral blood was sampled at the time of initial diagnosis, prior to any treatment. Prospective prediction of ophthalmopathy was tested in an independent validation cohort of fewer than 20 hyperthyroidism patients and some 17 patients who later progressed to ophthalmopathy. The paper describes TCR Vbeta CDR3 sequencing of 135 peripheral blood samples, made up of 43 ophthalmopathy patients, around 73 hyperthyroidism patients and some 17 progressor patients. To identify TCR V-J signatures that set the groups apart, the researchers used a discovery cohort of about a hundred patients, made up of approximately 43 with Graves' ophthalmopathy and 55 to 65 with stable Graves' hyperthyroidism. In about six Graves' hyperthyroidism patients, the study also compared T-cell repertoires from thyroid tissue with T-cell repertoires from blood. Once sampling was done, hyperthyroidism patients were given methimazole at a starting dose of 30 mg daily, whereas ophthalmopathy patients were given high-dose intravenous methylprednisolone. The roughly 91 discovery patients were randomly divided into training and test sets at a 7:3 ratio. Study-level results and caveats: In validation, the model predicted progression to ophthalmopathy a median of approximately 6.3 months before onset, with around 70% sensitivity and roughly 72% specificity. Ophthalmopathy was separated from stable hyperthyroidism by a 13 V-J signature model, with roughly 88% sensitivity and approximately 84% specificity obtained in cross-validation and 80%/75% obtained in testing. No statistical method was used to fix the sample size in advance, and group allocation was not hidden from the investigators. Most expanded thyroid clonotypes (frequency above 0.001) were also detected in blood, suggesting blood repertoires may reflect thyroid immune responses.

This clonotype was observed many times. It has no known antigen specificity. One base away there is no much larger clone; base qualities are not given. The TCR beta CDR3 regions were amplified from RNA transcripts. The first round of RT-PCR for the TCR CDR3 was performed with the HTBI primer set and the Qiagen OneStep RT-PCR kit. Libraries were constructed in a second round of multiplex PCR, after which size selection and purification were carried out. The libraries were sequenced on an Illumina HiSeq2000 using paired-end 100 bp reads. Regarding the original processing steps: Raw data were processed with SOAPnuke, discarding reads with adapters, uncalled bases, mean Phred below 15, or no exact constant-primer or identifier match. COPE v1.2.5 was used to merge high-quality paired reads, and clonotypes were defined as unique nucleotide sequences. MiTCR v1.1 was used to align clonotypes to the IMGT TRBV, TRBD and TRBJ reference segments. Only V-J combinations with frequency above 0.0001, covering 99% to 99.2% of repertoires, were analysed. The TCS score was defined as the ratio of F50 (clonal expansion) to E x V (chaos), calculated using BLOSUM62-based TCRdist between CDR3 peptides within each V-J. Welch's t-statistics and random forest reduced 500 to 550 V-J features to 13, which were used in a naive Bayes classifier (R e1071). TCRdb reworked the public reads: Q25 trimming with fastp, MiXCR clone assembly, productive beta chains retained. Entries that share a CDR3 protein sequence are merged under the most common genes and DNA. TCRdb's processing, not the authors' own work, is the source of the V and J calls. This sample lists some 500,000 distinct CDR3 sequences; approximately 15% were detected once. About 17% of the sample goes to the ten largest clones.

Stable Graves' hyperthyroidism was defined as no progression to ophthalmopathy during 18 months of follow-up. The hyperthyroidism patients were between 18 and 65 years old and newly diagnosed, with a disease duration of less than 2 months. Exclusion was applied to patients with uncontrolled infections, other autoimmune diseases, pregnancy or lactation. Diagnoses were based on clinical symptoms, serum thyroxine and TRAb, thyroid ultrasound and orbital computed tomography. Ficoll-Paque density gradient centrifugation was used to isolate PBMCs from about 9.4 ml of fresh peripheral blood. Total RNA was extracted with Trizol reagent, and quality was checked on an Agilent 2100 Bioanalyzer. CDR1 and CDR2, looked up from the germline V gene, are SGHAT and FQNNGV. The CDR3 holds 14 amino acids from the cysteine to the phenylalanine. Here the CDR3 DNA is all that survives: 42 bases in frame from base 1. The V and J ends are trimmed by 5 bases and 5 bases, leaving 15 bases between them.

This receptor was identified in a woman between 18 and 29 years old with Graves' hyperthyroidism. The sequencing sample was made of blood. The sequence links TRBV11-2 to TRBJ2-5; no D gene call is confident. At the DNA level, the sequence is TGTGCCAGCAGCCCCGAATGGGGAAGCGAGACCCAGTACTTC. This encodes CASSPEWGSETQYF.